The entry below describes one T cell receptor (beta chain). The antigen remains undetermined. The data originate from a study of Ad26.COV2.S vaccination and SARS-CoV-2 variants. Across the study: The vaccine Ad26.COV2.S was put into the muscle once, or twice with 56 days between.

Profiling relied on immunoSEQ multiplex PCR, and the TCRdb table lists in-frame clones only, not all of them. The top ten hold 9% to 15% of the sample, which has 430,000 or so clones, roughly 90% seen once. Study-wide findings and caveats: Substantial response breadth was reportedly seen for spike-specific CD8+ and CD4+ T cells after vaccination.

Treatment meaning: some 20 received Ad26.COV2.S at low or high dose, single or two shots; about five received placebo; per-sample allocation not given. Sampling occurred on day 63 after the first vaccine or placebo injection. Germline assignment: CDR1 MNHEY and CDR2 SVGAGI. The CDR3 is made up of 13 amino acids. The V gene lost 2 bases and the J gene lost 3 bases, with 7 bases spanning the gap. The input for sequencing was peripheral blood, taken in a trial of Ad26.COV2.S vaccine versus placebo. The TCR was taken from a person aged 18 to 59 who received the Ad26.COV2.S COVID-19 vaccine or a placebo. This chain links TRBV6-5 with TRBJ1-1; no firm D call. The CDR3 sequence is CASSYGSYTEAFF. The CDR3 DNA sequence: TGTGCCAGCAGTTACGGGTCATACACTGAAGCTTTCTTT.